These T cell receptor beta chains were read from a single sample in a study of cytomegalovirus exposure and HLA in healthy donors. Sequencing used immunoSEQ multiplex PCR; TCRdb keeps in-frame clones, though not all of them. The data contain 150,000 to 200,000 clones, roughly four fifths of them singletons. Input material: PBMCs. The receptor source for this set is a man aged 55 to 70 in good health and CMV-seronegative. CDR3s leave out the opening cysteine and the closing phenylalanine or tryptophan.

J gene,V gene,CDR3 protein
TRBJ2-1,TRBV5-4,ASSLAVQRHNEQF
TRBJ1-5,TRBV5-8,ASSFYSNQPQH
TRBJ2-7,TRBV6-5,ASSYMYSGSYEQY
TRBJ1-2,TRBV12-5,ASKGDNYGYT
TRBJ2-7,TRBV5-1,ASSEDRGEQY
TRBJ1-1,TRBV6-4,ASSESYGFAEAF
TRBJ1-6,TRBV19,ASSMGQPNSPLH
TRBJ1-2,TRBV29-1,SVDDREIANYGYT
TRBJ2-2,TRBV7-3,ASSLEYDGELF
TRBJ2-5,TRBV9,ASSVATGVETQY
TRBJ2-2,TRBV13,ASSAGTGNTGELF
TRBJ1-1,TRBV25-1,ASSGGSLNTEAF
TRBJ2-1,TRBV11-2,ASSLDSTSGSEQF
TRBJ2-7,TRBV6-6,ASSYPGVYEQY
TRBJ1-2,TRBV6-5,ASSYSWDNGIYGYT
TRBJ2-5,TRBV7-2,ASSERQGAGTQY
TRBJ2-1,TRBV11-3,ASSFSGSHTYNEQF
TRBJ1-2,TRBV19,ASISRSRPSNYGYT
TRBJ2-5,TRBV2,ASSEQGRETQY
TRBJ1-5,TRBV4-2,ASSQTNRGLDQPQH
TRBJ2-2,TRBV5-8,ASSRTLAGGPMDTGELF
TRBJ2-1,TRBV2,AGGQGPYNEQF
TRBJ2-1,TRBV4-3,ASSLGLADVNEQF
TRBJ2-4,TRBV15,ATSREAHRPKNIQY
TRBJ1-5,TRBV10-3,AISPTGSDQPQH
TRBJ2-6,TRBV19,ASSITGPWGSGANVLT
TRBJ1-1,TRBV5-5,ASSPLGTEAF
TRBJ2-7,TRBV4-1,ASSQEASGAYEQY
TRBJ2-7,TRBV27,ASSPDSSYEQY
TRBJ2-5,TRBV5-1,ASRPGLAGETQY
TRBJ2-5,TRBV4-3,ASSQGGGLAGGLRQETQY
TRBJ2-7,TRBV7-9,ASGRQGASYEQY
TRBJ2-1,TRBV5-1,ASRTSGGANEQF
TRBJ1-2,TRBV7-9,ASSLGGQGARGYT
TRBJ2-1,TRBV14,ASSQGTTYNEQF
TRBJ2-7,TRBV7-6,ASSIDSHEQY
NA,TRBV4-1,ASSQHSGRAAYEQY
TRBJ2-7,TRBV5-6,ASSLDRDRGPGTYYEQY
TRBJ1-5,TRBV29-1,SVGGSGTGNQPQH
TRBJ2-3,TRBV9,ASSQGIFTDTQY
TRBJ2-7,TRBV4-1,ASSEGLAGLLEQY
TRBJ2-5,TRBV4-3,ASSQDRRGRAQY
TRBJ2-7,TRBV19,ASSIADSGDKQY
NA,TRBV7-2,ASSARDSPYEQY
TRBJ2-5,TRBV19,ASSSLEEQY
TRBJ1-1,TRBV7-9,ASSFPTDRTEAF
TRBJ2-7,TRBV5-5,ASSLQIGSGGAYEQY
TRBJ2-4,TRBV7-2,ASSLHTGAKNIQY
TRBJ2-7,TRBV19,ASSIDDSGNRNEQY
TRBJ2-6,TRBV11-3,ASSFGQGANVLT
TRBJ2-5,TRBV7-9,ASSLGLAGTETQY
TRBJ2-3,TRBV11-3,ASSASHRTDTQY
TRBJ1-5,TRBV7-2,ASSLQGSNQPQH
TRBJ2-1,TRBV10-1,ASSDVVADYNEQF
TRBJ2-3,TRBV7-3,ASSLLAGGLSNTQY